This T cell receptor beta chain was found in a study of Ad26.COV2.S vaccination and SARS-CoV-2 variants. About the research overall: Ad26.COV2.S arm of COV1001 included the donor. By the intramuscular route, Ad26.COV2.S was given once, or twice 56 days apart. Study-level points and caveats: Vaccine recipients surpassed placebo recipients in spike-specific TCR breadth.

Regarding this clone: What it recognizes is unknown.

The CDR3 is 15 residues long. Per the germline V gene, CDR1 is SEHNR and CDR2 is FQNEAQ (reference sequence). Trimming removed 4 bases at V and 5 bases at J, with 14 bases between. Stated treatment: about 20 received Ad26.COV2.S at low or high dose, single or two shots; a few received placebo; per-sample allocation not given. The samples were gathered on day 63 after the first injection of vaccine or placebo. The shot given was an Ad26 vector that makes Wuhan-strain SARS-CoV-2 spike. Clones were sequenced by immunoSEQ multiplex PCR, and TCRdb holds only the in-frame ones, with some missing. This table has around 340,000 clones, more than 85% appearing once.

This receptor was identified in a person between 18 and 59 years old who received the Ad26.COV2.S COVID-19 vaccine or a placebo. The chain joins TRBV7-9 to TRBJ2-2, with D possibly matching TRBD2 (5 bases). The sequenced sample was peripheral blood, obtained in a trial of Ad26.COV2.S vaccine versus placebo. CDR3 DNA: TGTGCCAGCAGCTCCCCGGGAAGGAGGACCGGGGAGCTGTTTTTT. Its protein is CASSSPGRRTGELFF.